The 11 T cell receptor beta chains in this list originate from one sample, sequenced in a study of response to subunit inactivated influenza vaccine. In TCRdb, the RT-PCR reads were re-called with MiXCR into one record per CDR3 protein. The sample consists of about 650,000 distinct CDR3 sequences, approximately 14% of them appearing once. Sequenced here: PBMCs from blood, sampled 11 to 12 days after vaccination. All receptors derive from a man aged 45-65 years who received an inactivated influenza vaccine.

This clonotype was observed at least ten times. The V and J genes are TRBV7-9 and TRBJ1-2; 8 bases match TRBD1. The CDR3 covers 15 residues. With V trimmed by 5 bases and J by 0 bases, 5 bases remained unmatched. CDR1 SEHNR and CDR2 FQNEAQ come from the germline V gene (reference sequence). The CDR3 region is CASSGQGLPNYGYTF. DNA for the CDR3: TGTGCCAGCAGCGGACAGGGCCTTCCTAACTATGGCTACACCTTC.

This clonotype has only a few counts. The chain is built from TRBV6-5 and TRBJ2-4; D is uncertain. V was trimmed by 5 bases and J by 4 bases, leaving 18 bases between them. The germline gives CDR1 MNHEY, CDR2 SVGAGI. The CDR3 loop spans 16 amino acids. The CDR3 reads CASSHLPSRPKNIQYF. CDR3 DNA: TGTGCCAGCAGTCACCTCCCCTCCAGGCCTAAAAACATTCAGTACTTC.

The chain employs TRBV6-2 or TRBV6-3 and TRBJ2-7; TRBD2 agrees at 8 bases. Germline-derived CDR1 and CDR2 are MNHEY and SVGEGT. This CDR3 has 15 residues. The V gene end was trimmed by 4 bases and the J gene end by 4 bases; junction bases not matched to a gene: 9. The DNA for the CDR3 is TGTGCCAGCAGTTCATTCGGGACTAGGGGGTACGAGCAGTACTTC. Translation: CASSSFGTRGYEQYF.

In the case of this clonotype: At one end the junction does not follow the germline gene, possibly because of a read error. Written as DNA, the CDR3 is TGTGCCTGCAGTTCTCGGACTAGCGGGGGGGCAATCCAAGAGACCCAGTACTTC. It codes for CACSSRTSGGAIQETQYF. J is TRBJ2-5 and V is TRBV3-1; 15 bases align to TRBD2. This CDR3 contains 18 residues. CDR1 LGHDT and CDR2 YNNKEL come from the germline V gene (reference sequence).

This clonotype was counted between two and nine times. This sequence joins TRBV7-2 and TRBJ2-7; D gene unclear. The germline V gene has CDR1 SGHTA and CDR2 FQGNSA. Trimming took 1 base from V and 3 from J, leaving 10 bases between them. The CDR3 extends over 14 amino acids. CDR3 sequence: CASSLERRIYEQYF. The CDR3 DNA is TGTGCCAGCAGCTTAGAGCGACGGATCTACGAGCAGTACTTC.

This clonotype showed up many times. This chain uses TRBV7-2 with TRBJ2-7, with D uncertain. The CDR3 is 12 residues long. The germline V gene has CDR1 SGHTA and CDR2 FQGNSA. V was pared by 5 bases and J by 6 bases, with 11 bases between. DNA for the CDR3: TGTGCCAGCAGCGCAACTAAGGTCGAGCAGTACTTC. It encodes CASSATKVEQYF.

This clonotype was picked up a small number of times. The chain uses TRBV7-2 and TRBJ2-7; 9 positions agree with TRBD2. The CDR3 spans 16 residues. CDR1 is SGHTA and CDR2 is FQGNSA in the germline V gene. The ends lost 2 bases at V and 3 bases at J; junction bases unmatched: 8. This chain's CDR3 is CASSLRLAGKGYEQYF. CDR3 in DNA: TGTGCCAGCAGCTTAAGGCTAGCGGGAAAGGGCTACGAGCAGTACTTC. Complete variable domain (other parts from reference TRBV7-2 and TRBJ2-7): GAGVSQSPSNKVTEKGKDVELRCDPISGHTALYWYRQSLGQGLEFLIYFQGNSAPDKSGLPSDRFSAERTGGSVSTLTIQRTQQEDSAVYLCASSLRLAGKGYEQYFGPGTRLTVT.

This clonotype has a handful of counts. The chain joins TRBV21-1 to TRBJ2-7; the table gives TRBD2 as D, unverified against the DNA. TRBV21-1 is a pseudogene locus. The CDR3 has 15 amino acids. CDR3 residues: CASSKGGGSSYEQYF. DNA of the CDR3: TGTGCCAGCAGCAAAGGGGGAGGGAGCTCCTACGAGCAGTACTTC.

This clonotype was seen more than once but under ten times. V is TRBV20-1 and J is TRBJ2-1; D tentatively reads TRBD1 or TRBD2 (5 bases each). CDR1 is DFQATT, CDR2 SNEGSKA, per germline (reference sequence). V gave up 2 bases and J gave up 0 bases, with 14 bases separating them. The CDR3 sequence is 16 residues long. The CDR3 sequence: CSARTGTPSSYNEQFF. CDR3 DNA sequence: TGCAGTGCTAGAACCGGGACCCCGAGCTCCTACAATGAGCAGTTCTTC.

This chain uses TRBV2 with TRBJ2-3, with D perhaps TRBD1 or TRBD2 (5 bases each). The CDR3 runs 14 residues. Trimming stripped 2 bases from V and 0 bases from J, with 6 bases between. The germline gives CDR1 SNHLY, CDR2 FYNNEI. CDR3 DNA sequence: TGTGCCAGCAGTGAATGGGGGAGCACAGATACGCAGTATTTT. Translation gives CASSEWGSTDTQYF.

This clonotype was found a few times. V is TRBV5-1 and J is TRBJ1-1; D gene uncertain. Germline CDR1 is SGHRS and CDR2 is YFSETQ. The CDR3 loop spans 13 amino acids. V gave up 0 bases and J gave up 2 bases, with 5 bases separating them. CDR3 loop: CASSLVFNTEAFF. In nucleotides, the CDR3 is TGCGCCAGCAGCTTGGTTTTTAACACTGAAGCTTTCTTT.